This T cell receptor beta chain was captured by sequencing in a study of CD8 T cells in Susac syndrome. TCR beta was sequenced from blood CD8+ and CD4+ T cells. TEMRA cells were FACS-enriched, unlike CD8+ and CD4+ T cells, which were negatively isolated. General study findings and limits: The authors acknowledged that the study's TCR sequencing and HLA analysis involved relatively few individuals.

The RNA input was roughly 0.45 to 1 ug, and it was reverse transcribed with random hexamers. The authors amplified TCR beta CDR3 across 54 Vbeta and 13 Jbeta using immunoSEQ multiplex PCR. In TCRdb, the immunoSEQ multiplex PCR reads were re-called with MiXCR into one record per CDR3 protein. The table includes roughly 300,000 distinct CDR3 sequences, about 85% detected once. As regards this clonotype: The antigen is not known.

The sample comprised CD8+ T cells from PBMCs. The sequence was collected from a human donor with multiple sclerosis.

CDR3 protein: CASSVDQSLAKNIQYF. The CDR3 DNA sequence: TGTGCCAGCAGCGTAGACCAGTCGCTAGCCAAAAACATTCAGTACTTC. The chain employs TRBV9 and TRBJ2-4; D unclear. This CDR3 contains 16 residues. The V gene lost 0 bases and the J gene lost 0 bases, with 10 bases spanning the gap. Germline V lookup: CDR1 SGDLS, CDR2 YYNGEE.